This T cell receptor beta chain was profiled in a study of T cell repertoires in cytomegalovirus infection. Whole-study context: In public TCR beta signatures, there were indications of both CMV infection and matching HLA type.

This clonotype was counted between two and nine times. The target antigen is unknown. The trim removed 6 bases at V and 8 bases at J, leaving 7 bases unmatched. Germline V gives CDR1 SGHTA, CDR2 FQGTGA. The CDR3 consists of 14 residues. Via MiXCR, TCRdb re-called the reads, giving one row per CDR3 protein. The sample has about 920,000 distinct CDR3 sequences, approximately 31% seen once. The receptor was derived from a human donor in good health (CMV status not recorded). Some clones in this sample may be carry-over from other donors' samples. Sequencing was performed on cultured CD8+ T cells from PBMCs, taken from culture after CMV antigen stimulation. J is TRBJ1-4 and V is TRBV7-3; 9 nucleotides line up with TRBD1. For the CDR3, the DNA is TGTGCCAGCAGAGAACAGGGGGCGGGCGAAAAACTGTTTTTT. Translation gives CASREQGAGEKLFF. The full variable domain, with the rest looked up from reference TRBV7-3 and TRBJ1-4, is GAGVSQTPSNKVTEKGKYVELRCDPISGHTALYWYRQSLGQGPEFLIYFQGTGAADDSGLPNDRFFAVRPEGSVSTLKIQRTERGDSAVYLCASREQGAGEKLFFGSGTQLSVL.